These 28 T cell receptor beta chains were all obtained from the same sample, sequenced in a study of cytomegalovirus exposure and HLA in healthy donors. The PCR ran on 60 Vbeta and 13 Jbeta primers. Clones were read by immunoSEQ multiplex PCR, and TCRdb kept only the in-frame ones, dropping some. The sample carries around 150,000 clones, approximately 81% recorded once. The sample was PBMCs. The receptors shown here come from a man aged 18 to 29 in good health and CMV-seropositive.

The chain employs TRBV9 and TRBJ2-3; no firm D call. In germline, CDR1 is SGDLS, CDR2 YYNGEE. V was pared by 0 bases and J by 2 bases, with 10 bases between. There are 15 residues in the CDR3. The CDR3 DNA is TGTGCCAGCAGCGTAGCACTATCCTTCACAGATACGCAGTATTTT. As protein: CASSVALSFTDTQYF.

The chain uses TRBV7-3 and TRBJ2-1; weak D call: TRBD2 (6 bases). This CDR3 contains 16 residues. The germline V gene encodes CDR1 SGHTA and CDR2 FQGTGA. Trimming stripped 5 bases from V and 4 bases from J, with 18 bases between. The CDR3 is CASSAGASVGYNEQFF. CDR3 in DNA: TGTGCCAGCAGCGCTGGAGCTAGCGTTGGATACAATGAGCAGTTCTTC.

V usage is TRBV5-4 and J usage is TRBJ2-1; the match to TRBD2 covers 12 bases. The CDR3 is 16 amino acids. CDR1 is SGHNT and CDR2 is YYREEE in the germline V gene (reference sequence). Trimming at V came to 0 bases and at J to 4 bases, leaving 2 bases not matched to a gene. CDR3: CASSLGLAGAYNEQFF. For the CDR3, the DNA is TGTGCCAGCAGCTTGGGACTAGCGGGGGCGTACAATGAGCAGTTCTTC.

V gene TRBV7-9 combines with J gene TRBJ1-2; 9 positions agree with TRBD1. Trimming at V came to 5 bases and at J to 6 bases, leaving 7 bases not matched to a gene. The CDR3 runs to 14 residues. Germline V lookup: CDR1 SEHNR, CDR2 FQNEAQ (reference sequence). CDR3 sequence reads: CASSVRQGENGYTF. Here the CDR3 DNA reads TGTGCCAGCAGCGTTCGACAGGGGGAGAATGGCTACACCTTC.

The gene calls are TRBV2 and TRBJ1-5; weak D call: TRBD1 (5 bases). CDR3 size: 14 residues. Germline values: CDR1 SNHLY, CDR2 FYNNEI. Trimming stripped 5 bases from V and 2 bases from J, with 10 bases between. CDR3 coding DNA: TGTGCCAGCAGTCAGGACACTCGCAATCAGCCCCAGCATTTT. Protein sequence: CASSQDTRNQPQHF.

This clone was counted only a few times. The genes are TRBV4-1 and TRBJ2-6; D might be TRBD1 (5 bases). From germline, CDR1 is MGHRA and CDR2 YSYEKL. The CDR3 extends over 18 amino acids. Trimming took 0 bases from V and 0 from J, leaving 12 bases between them. The CDR3 coding sequence is TGCGCCAGCAGCCAAGAAGGCAGGGCCAGCTCTGGGGCCAACGTCCTGACTTTC. Translation gives CASSQEGRASSGANVLTF.

The rearrangement joins TRBV6-6 to TRBJ2-3; D ambiguous. V lost 11 bases, J lost 2 bases, and 5 bases lay in between. Germline CDR1 reads MNHNY; CDR2 reads SVGAGI (reference sequence). This CDR3 is 10 amino acids long. This CDR3 is CAVFTDTQYF. Written as DNA, the CDR3 is TGTGCCGTATTCACAGATACGCAGTATTTT.

This chain uses TRBV5-4 with TRBJ1-1; D is undetermined. The germline CDR1 and CDR2 sequences are SGHNT and YYREEE (reference sequence). V was pared by 6 bases and J by 1 base, with 7 bases between. The CDR3 length is 12 residues. The CDR3 sequence is CASTRGNTEAFF. The CDR3 bases are TGTGCCAGCACCCGGGGGAACACTGAAGCTTTCTTT.

The chain recombines TRBV11-3 with TRBJ2-1; 9 nucleotides line up with TRBD1. CDR1 and CDR2 from the germline V gene are SGHNT and YENEEA. CDR3 length: 15 amino acids. Trimming cost V 5 bases and J 7 bases; bases outside gene matches: 9. CDR3 in DNA: TGTGCCAGCAGCCTGGGACAGGGTATCGCTAATGAGCAGTTCTTC. It codes for CASSLGQGIANEQFF.

The V call is TRBV5-8, the J call TRBJ1-1; 11 bases are a match to TRBD1. This CDR3 spans 15 amino acids. Trimming at V came to 5 bases and at J to 11 bases, leaving 14 bases not matched to a gene. The germline gives CDR1 SGHTS, CDR2 YDEGEE. Here the CDR3 DNA reads TGTGCCAGCAGATCTTCCGGGACAGGGGGAGTCGAGGCTTTCTTT. It codes for CASRSSGTGGVEAFF.

The chain joins TRBV30 to TRBJ1-2, with 12 bases fitting TRBD1. The CDR3 totals 14 residues. Germline V gene lookup returns CDR1 GTSNPN and CDR2 SVGIG (reference sequence). V shed 3 bases and J 4 bases; nucleotides not matched to a gene: 3. The chain's CDR3 is CAWSRDRGPYGYTF. The CDR3 nucleotides are TGTGCCTGGAGCAGGGACAGGGGGCCCTATGGCTACACCTTC. The whole variable domain, filled in from reference TRBV30 and TRBJ1-2, reads SQTIHQWPATLVQPVGSPLSLECTVEGTSNPNLYWYRQAAGRGLQLLFYSVGIGQISSEVPQNLSASRPQDRQFILSSKKLLLSDSGFYLCAWSRDRGPYGYTFGSGTRLTVV.

The V call is TRBV10-3, the J call TRBJ2-2; TRBD2 might be the D (5 bases). V shed 5 bases and J shed 1 base, with 11 bases lying between them. The CDR3 has 15 amino acids. Looked up from germline, CDR1 is ENHRY and CDR2 is SYGVKD. CDR3 protein: CAISSGLENTGELFF. The CDR3 bases are TGTGCCATCAGTTCCGGACTGGAGAACACCGGGGAGCTGTTTTTT.

The V call is TRBV7-9, the J call TRBJ2-7; TRBD1 matches 11 bases. Germline values: CDR1 SEHNR, CDR2 FQNEAQ (reference sequence). The ends lost 5 bases at V and 0 bases at J; junction bases unmatched: 12. The CDR3 extends over 18 amino acids. The CDR3 DNA sequence: TGTGCCAGCAGCCCCAGGACAGGGGGCTCGGCGAGCTCCTACGAGCAGTACTTC. It yields the protein CASSPRTGGSASSYEQYF.

The chain uses TRBV2 and TRBJ1-6; no firm D call. The CDR3 has 15 amino acids. CDR1 is SNHLY and CDR2 is FYNNEI in the germline V gene. Between the trimmed V and J ends, which lost 0 bases and 5 bases, there was a span of 8 bases. CDR3: CASSEAGRDNSPLHF. The CDR3 coding sequence is TGTGCCAGCAGTGAAGCGGGCCGCGATAATTCACCCCTCCACTTT.

CDR3 amino acids: CASSKQGWSTGNTIYF. The CDR3 DNA reads as TGTGCCAGCAGCAAACAGGGGTGGTCAACTGGAAACACCATATATTTT. The chain recombines TRBV6-6 with TRBJ1-3, with 7 bases matching TRBD1. The CDR3 totals 16 residues. V shed 6 bases, J shed 2 bases, and the junction held 10 bases outside the gene matches. Per germline, CDR1 MNHNY and CDR2 SVGAGI (reference sequence).

V and J are TRBV23-1 and TRBJ1-3, with a possible D match to TRBD1 (5 bases). TRBV23-1 counts as an open reading frame of uncertain function. Trimming removed 0 bases from V and 1 base from J, with 10 bases in between. The CDR3 totals 16 residues. DNA of the CDR3: TGCGCCAGCAGTCAATCTATAGCAGGGTCTGGAAACACCATATATTTT. Amino acid sequence: CASSQSIAGSGNTIYF.

The V gene is TRBV30, the J gene TRBJ1-3; TRBD1 aligns across 7 bases. Germline assignment: CDR1 GTSNPN and CDR2 SVGIG (reference sequence). V was pared by 0 bases and J by 0 bases, with 14 bases of the junction left unmatched. The CDR3 extends over 19 amino acids. This chain's CDR3 is CAWSVMAYGQAPSGNTIYF. The CDR3 DNA reads as TGTGCCTGGAGTGTAATGGCTTACGGACAGGCCCCCTCTGGAAACACCATATATTTT.

In DNA, the CDR3 is TGCGCCAGCAGCGGCCTAGCGGGGAAGGACGGGGAGCTGTTTTTT. Translation gives CASSGLAGKDGELFF. The chain recombines TRBV5-1 with TRBJ2-2; TRBD2 aligns across 9 bases. The V gene's germline CDR1 is SGHRS and CDR2 YFSETQ. With V trimmed by 4 bases and J by 7 bases, 8 bases remained unmatched. This CDR3 comprises 15 residues. The whole variable domain, remainder taken from reference TRBV5-1 and TRBJ2-2, is KAGVTQTPRYLIKTRGQQVTLSCSPISGHRSVSWYQQTPGQGLQFLFEYFSETQRNKGNFPGRFSGRQFSNSRSEMNVSTLELGDSALYLCASSGLAGKDGELFFGEGSRLTVL.

The chain combines TRBV6-5 with TRBJ2-1, with TRBD1 identical over 8 bases. The CDR3 is 16 amino acids. The trim removed 0 bases at V and 7 bases at J, leaving 8 bases unmatched. Germline CDR1 reads MNHEY; CDR2 reads SVGAGI. The CDR3 region has the DNA TGTGCCAGCAGTTACTCAAGGACAGGGTTTAGTAATGAGCAGTTCTTC. This codes for CASSYSRTGFSNEQFF.

The rearrangement uses TRBV5-1 and TRBJ2-7, with 9 nucleotides matching TRBD1. The germline gives CDR1 SGHRS, CDR2 YFSETQ. The V gene end was trimmed by 4 bases and the J gene end by 3 bases; junction bases not matched to a gene: 5. The CDR3 totals 14 residues. The DNA for the CDR3 is TGCGCCAGCAGCCCAGGGACAGGGAACTACGAGCAGTACTTC. It codes for CASSPGTGNYEQYF. Looking up the rest from reference TRBV5-1 and TRBJ2-7 gives the full variable domain: KAGVTQTPRYLIKTRGQQVTLSCSPISGHRSVSWYQQTPGQGLQFLFEYFSETQRNKGNFPGRFSGRQFSNSRSEMNVSTLELGDSALYLCASSPGTGNYEQYFGPGTRLTVT.

This chain links TRBV27 with TRBJ1-5; 9 bases match TRBD1. This CDR3 comprises 15 residues. Germline V gene lookup returns CDR1 MNHEY and CDR2 SMNVEV (reference sequence). V trimming: 5 bases; J trimming: 5 bases; junction bases outside the gene matches: 7. CDR3 nucleotide sequence: TGTGCCAGCAGTCCCCCCCGGGACAGGGATCAGCCCCAGCATTTT. Encoded protein: CASSPPRDRDQPQHF.

The gene calls are TRBV18 and TRBJ2-7; 7 positions match TRBD1. Trimming took 4 bases from V and 3 from J; bases not matched to a gene: 6. CDR1 is KGHSH and CDR2 is LQKENI in the germline V gene. The CDR3 contains 14 residues. DNA of the CDR3: TGTGCCAGCTCACGGGCGGACAGGATCTACGAGCAGTACTTC. Amino acids: CASSRADRIYEQYF.

This chain uses TRBV7-2 with TRBJ2-3; 8 bases are a match to TRBD2. CDR3 length equals 16 residues. The V gene end was trimmed by 5 bases and the J gene end by 0 bases; junction bases not matched to a gene: 7. Germline V lookup: CDR1 SGHTA, CDR2 FQGNSA. Here the CDR3 reads CASSPEERGSTDTQYF. The CDR3 DNA is TGTGCCAGCAGCCCAGAGGAGCGGGGGAGCACAGATACGCAGTATTTT.

The chain has TRBV13 and TRBJ2-5; 10 bases are a match to TRBD2. Germline CDR1 is PRHDT and CDR2 is FYEKMQ (reference sequence). This CDR3 comprises 15 residues. V was pared by 5 bases and J by 5 bases, with 8 bases of the junction left unmatched. CDR3 coding DNA: TGTGCCAGCAGCATTACTAGCGGGGTCATGGAGACCCAGTACTTC. Translation: CASSITSGVMETQYF.

This clone came up a few times. This chain joins TRBV7-2 and TRBJ2-2; 9 nucleotides agree with TRBD2. This CDR3 is 16 amino acids long. CDR1 is SGHTA and CDR2 is FQGNSA in the germline V gene. The V segment lost 7 bases and the J segment 5 bases; nucleotides outside the gene matches: 11. This CDR3 is CASKTASGVDTGELFF. CDR3 bases: TGTGCCAGCAAGACTGCTAGCGGGGTCGATACCGGGGAGCTGTTTTTT.

This chain links TRBV6-5 with TRBJ2-1, with D hard to call. Germline V lookup: CDR1 MNHEY, CDR2 SVGAGI. The CDR3 extends over 14 amino acids. V was cut by 5 bases and J by 1 base, with 9 bases left in between. The CDR3, as DNA: TGTGCCAGCAGTCGAGGTCTGTCCTACAATGAGCAGTTCTTC. Amino acid sequence: CASSRGLSYNEQFF.

This chain joins TRBV27 and TRBJ2-1; TRBD1 might be the D (5 bases). V lost 4 bases to trimming and J lost 7 bases, with 20 bases between them. The CDR3 has 16 residues. Germline CDR1 MNHEY, CDR2 SMNVEV (reference sequence). CDR3 nucleotides: TGTGCCAGCAGTTCCCCCCCCGGCAGGGTGGGGAATGAGCAGTTCTTC. Amino acids: CASSSPPGRVGNEQFF.

The CDR3 spells CASSSAGGTDTQYF. The CDR3, as DNA: TGCGCCAGCAGCTCAGCGGGGGGCACAGATACGCAGTATTTT. The V gene is TRBV5-1, the J gene TRBJ2-3; 8 bases map to TRBD2. Per the germline V gene, CDR1 is SGHRS and CDR2 is YFSETQ. The ends lost 3 bases at V and 1 base at J; junction bases unmatched: 1. The CDR3 loop spans 14 amino acids.